The 7 T cell receptor beta chains below come from one sample, sequenced in a study of cytomegalovirus exposure and HLA in healthy donors. Vbeta (60) and Jbeta (13) primers were used in the PCR. Measured with immunoSEQ multiplex PCR; TCRdb has only the in-frame clones, and not every one. The top ten clones hold around 2.8% of a sample with over 150,000 clones, 65% to 75% of them seen once. The specimen was PBMCs. These receptors originate from a young man in good health and CMV-seronegative.

J is TRBJ2-2 and V is TRBV5-5; maybe TRBD2 (5 bases). V lost 4 bases, J lost 4 bases, and 20 bases lay in between. This CDR3 is built from 17 residues. Germline CDR1 SGHKS, CDR2 YYEKEE (reference sequence). CDR3 region: CASSHAPGLRGTGELFF. The CDR3 DNA sequence: TGTGCCAGCAGCCATGCCCCCGGACTCCGTGGCACCGGGGAGCTGTTTTTT.

This clone was recorded a few times. The chain is built from TRBV6-1 and TRBJ1-1; D is uncertain. The germline CDR1 and CDR2 sequences are MNHNS and SASEGT. Trimming left V 4 bases short and J 1 base short, with 7 bases between. The CDR3 loop spans 13 amino acids. In DNA, the CDR3 is TGTGCCAGCAGTGTTCAGGAGAACACTGAAGCTTTCTTT. It is translated as CASSVQENTEAFF.

The CDR3 bases are TGCGCCAGCAGCCGGGCAGGGGGCGGGAACACTGAAGCTTTCTTT. It codes for CASSRAGGGNTEAFF. This chain connects TRBV4-1 to TRBJ1-1; 8 bases match TRBD1. The CDR3 runs 15 residues. Trimming at V came to 4 bases and at J to 1 base, leaving 5 bases not matched to a gene. Germline V gives CDR1 MGHRA, CDR2 YSYEKL.

The sample holds a few counts of this clone. The chain carries TRBV7-6 and TRBJ2-5, with TRBD1 matching 7 bases. The end of the DNA aligns better with TRBJ2-7, so the J call may be wrong. In germline, CDR1 is SGHVS, CDR2 FNYEAQ. The length of the CDR3 is 15 residues. As DNA, the CDR3 is TGTGCCAGCAGCCTGGGACAGACCAGCTCCTACGAGCAGTACTTC. Translated: CASSLGQTSSYEQYF.

This chain connects TRBV13 to TRBJ1-1; D uncertain. This CDR3 comprises 15 residues. From germline, CDR1 is PRHDT and CDR2 FYEKMQ (reference sequence). V shed 6 bases and J shed 0 bases, with 14 bases lying between them. In DNA, the CDR3 is TGTGCCAGCAGTCGTCCGTGGAGCATGAACACTGAAGCTTTCTTT. Amino acid sequence: CASSRPWSMNTEAFF.

The chain has TRBV7-2 and TRBJ2-7; 8 positions match TRBD2. Germline CDR1 and CDR2: SGHTA and FQGNSA. V lost 2 bases to trimming and J lost 2 bases; unmatched junction nucleotides: 5. CDR3 length equals 15 residues. CDR3 DNA: TGTGCCAGCAGCTTATTGAGCGGGGGTACCTACGAGCAGTACTTC. Amino acid sequence: CASSLLSGGTYEQYF.

This chain connects TRBV5-1 to TRBJ2-1; D gene unclear. From germline, CDR1 is SGHRS and CDR2 YFSETQ. The V and J ends lost 0 bases and 4 bases respectively, with 8 bases between them. This CDR3 spans 14 amino acids. CDR3 protein: CASSLGLGYNEQFF. The CDR3 coding sequence is TGCGCCAGCAGCTTGGGGCTAGGATACAATGAGCAGTTCTTC.